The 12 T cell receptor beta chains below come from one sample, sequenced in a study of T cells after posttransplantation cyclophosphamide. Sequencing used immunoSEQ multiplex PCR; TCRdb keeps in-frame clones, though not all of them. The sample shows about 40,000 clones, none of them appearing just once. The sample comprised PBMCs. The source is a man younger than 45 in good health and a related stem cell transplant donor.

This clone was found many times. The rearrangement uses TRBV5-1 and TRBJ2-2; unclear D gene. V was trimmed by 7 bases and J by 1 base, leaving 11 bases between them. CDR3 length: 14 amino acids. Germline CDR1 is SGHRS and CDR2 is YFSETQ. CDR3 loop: CASAVVGNTGELFF. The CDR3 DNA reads TGCGCCAGCGCGGTGGTGGGGAACACCGGGGAGCTGTTTTTT.

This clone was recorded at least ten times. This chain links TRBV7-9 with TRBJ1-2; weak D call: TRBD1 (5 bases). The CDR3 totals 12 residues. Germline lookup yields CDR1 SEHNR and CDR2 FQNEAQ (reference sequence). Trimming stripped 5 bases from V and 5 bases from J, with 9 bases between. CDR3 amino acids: CASSAGGYGYTF. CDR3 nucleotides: TGTGCCAGCAGCGCTGGGGGGTATGGCTACACCTTC.

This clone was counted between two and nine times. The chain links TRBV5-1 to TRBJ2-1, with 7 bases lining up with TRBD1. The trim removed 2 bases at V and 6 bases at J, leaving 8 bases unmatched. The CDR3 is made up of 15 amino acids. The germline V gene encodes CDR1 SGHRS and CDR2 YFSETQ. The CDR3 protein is CASSFGQAVRNEQFF. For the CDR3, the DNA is TGCGCCAGCAGCTTCGGACAGGCCGTCCGCAATGAGCAGTTCTTC.

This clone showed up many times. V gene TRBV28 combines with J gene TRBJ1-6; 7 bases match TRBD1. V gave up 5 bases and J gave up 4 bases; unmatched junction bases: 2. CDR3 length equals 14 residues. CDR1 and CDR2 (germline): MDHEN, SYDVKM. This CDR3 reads CASSTRGYNSPLHF. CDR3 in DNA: TGTGCCAGCAGTACCAGGGGGTATAATTCACCCCTCCACTTT.

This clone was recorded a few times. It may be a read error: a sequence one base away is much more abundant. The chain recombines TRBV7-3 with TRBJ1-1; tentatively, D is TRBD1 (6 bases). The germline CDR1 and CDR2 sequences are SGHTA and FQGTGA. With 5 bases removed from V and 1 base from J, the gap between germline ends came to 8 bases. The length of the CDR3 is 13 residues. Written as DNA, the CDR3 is TGTGCCAGCAGCCCACAGGGGAACACTGAAGCTTTCTTT. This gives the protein CASSPQGNTEAFF. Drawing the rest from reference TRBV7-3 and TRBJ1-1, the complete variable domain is GAGVSQTPSNKVTEKGKYVELRCDPISGHTALYWYRQSLGQGPEFLIYFQGTGAADDSGLPNDRFFAVRPEGSVSTLKIQRTERGDSAVYLCASSPQGNTEAFFGQGTRLTVV.

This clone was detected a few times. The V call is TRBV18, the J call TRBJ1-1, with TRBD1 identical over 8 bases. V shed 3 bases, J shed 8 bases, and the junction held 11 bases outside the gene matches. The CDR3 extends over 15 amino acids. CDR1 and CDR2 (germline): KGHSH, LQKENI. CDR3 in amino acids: CASSPQAGQGAEAFF. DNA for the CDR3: TGTGCCAGCTCACCTCAGGCGGGGCAGGGGGCCGAAGCTTTCTTT. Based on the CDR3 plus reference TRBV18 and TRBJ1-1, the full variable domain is NAGVMQNPRHLVRRRGQEARLRCSPMKGHSHVYWYRQLPEEGLKFMVYLQKENIIDESGMPKERFSAEFPKEGPSILRIQQVVRGDSAAYFCASSPQAGQGAEAFFGQGTRLTVV.

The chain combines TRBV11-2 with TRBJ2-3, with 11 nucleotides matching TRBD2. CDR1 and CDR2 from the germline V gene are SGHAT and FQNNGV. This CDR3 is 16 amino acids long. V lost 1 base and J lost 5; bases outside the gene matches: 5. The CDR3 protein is CASSLGLAGSIDTQYF. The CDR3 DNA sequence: TGTGCCAGCAGCTTAGGACTAGCGGGGTCCATAGATACGCAGTATTTT.

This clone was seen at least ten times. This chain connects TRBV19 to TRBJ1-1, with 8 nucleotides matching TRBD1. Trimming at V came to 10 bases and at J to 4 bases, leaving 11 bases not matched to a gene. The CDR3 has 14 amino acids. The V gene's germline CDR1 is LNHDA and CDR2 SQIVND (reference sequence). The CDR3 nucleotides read TGTGCCACCGACAGGGGTCTAATCGGCACTGAAGCTTTCTTT. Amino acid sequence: CATDRGLIGTEAFF.

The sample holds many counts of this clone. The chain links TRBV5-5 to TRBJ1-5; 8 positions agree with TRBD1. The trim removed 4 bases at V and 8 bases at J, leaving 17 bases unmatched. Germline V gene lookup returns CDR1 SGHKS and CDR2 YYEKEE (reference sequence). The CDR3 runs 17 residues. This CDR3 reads CASSHRLTGAGVKPQHF. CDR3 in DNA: TGTGCCAGCAGCCACAGGCTGACAGGGGCAGGGGTAAAGCCCCAGCATTTT.

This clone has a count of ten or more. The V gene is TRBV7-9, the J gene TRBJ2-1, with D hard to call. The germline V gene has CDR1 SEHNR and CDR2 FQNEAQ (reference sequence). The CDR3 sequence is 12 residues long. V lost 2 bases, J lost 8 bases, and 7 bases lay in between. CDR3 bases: TGTGCCAGCAGCTTAACAGCTGATGAGCAGTTCTTC. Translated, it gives CASSLTADEQFF.

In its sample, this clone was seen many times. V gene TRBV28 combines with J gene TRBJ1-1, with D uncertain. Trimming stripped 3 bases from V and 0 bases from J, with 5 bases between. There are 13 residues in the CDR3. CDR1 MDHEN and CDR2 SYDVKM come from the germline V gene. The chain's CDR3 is CASSFSMNTEAFF. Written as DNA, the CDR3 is TGTGCCAGCAGTTTCAGTATGAACACTGAAGCTTTCTTT.

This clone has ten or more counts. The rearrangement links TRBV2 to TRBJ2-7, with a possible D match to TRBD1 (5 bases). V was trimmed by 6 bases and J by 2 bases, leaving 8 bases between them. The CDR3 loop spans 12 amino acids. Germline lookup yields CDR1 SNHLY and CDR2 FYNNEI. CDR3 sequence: CASRVGAYEQYF. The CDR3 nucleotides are TGTGCCAGCAGGGTAGGGGCCTACGAGCAGTACTTC.